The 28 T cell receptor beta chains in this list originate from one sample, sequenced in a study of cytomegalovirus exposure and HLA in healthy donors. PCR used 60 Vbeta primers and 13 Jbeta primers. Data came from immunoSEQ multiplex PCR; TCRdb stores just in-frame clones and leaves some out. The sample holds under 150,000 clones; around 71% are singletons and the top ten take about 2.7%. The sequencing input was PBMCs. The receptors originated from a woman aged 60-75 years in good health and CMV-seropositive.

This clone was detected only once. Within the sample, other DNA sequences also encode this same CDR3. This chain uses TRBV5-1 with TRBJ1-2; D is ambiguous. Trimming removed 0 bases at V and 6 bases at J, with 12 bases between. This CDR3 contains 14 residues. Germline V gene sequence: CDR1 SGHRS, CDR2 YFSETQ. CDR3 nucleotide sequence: TGCGCCAGCAGCTTGGCCGGGGAGGGAGATGGCTACACCTTC. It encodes CASSLAGEGDGYTF.

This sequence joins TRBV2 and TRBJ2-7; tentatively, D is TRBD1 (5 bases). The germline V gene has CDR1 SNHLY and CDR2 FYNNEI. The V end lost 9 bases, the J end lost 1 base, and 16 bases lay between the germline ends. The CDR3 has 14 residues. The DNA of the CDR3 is TGTGCCAGTACTGCGGACAATTTTTCCTACGAGCAGTACTTC. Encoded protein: CASTADNFSYEQYF.

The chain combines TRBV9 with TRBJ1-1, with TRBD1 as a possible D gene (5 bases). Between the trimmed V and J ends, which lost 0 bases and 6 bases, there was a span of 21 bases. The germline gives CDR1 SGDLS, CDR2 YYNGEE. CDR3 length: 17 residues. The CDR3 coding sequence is TGTGCCAGCAGCGTAGTTGGCCAGGGTCGACCCAATTCTGAAGCTTTCTTT. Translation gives CASSVVGQGRPNSEAFF.

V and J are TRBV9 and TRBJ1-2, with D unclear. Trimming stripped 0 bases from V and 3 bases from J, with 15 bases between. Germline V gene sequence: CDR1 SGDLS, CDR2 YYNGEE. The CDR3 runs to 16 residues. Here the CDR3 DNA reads TGTGCCAGCAGCGTAGGGTCTGGCGGAGGAGACTATGGCTACACCTTC. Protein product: CASSVGSGGGDYGYTF.

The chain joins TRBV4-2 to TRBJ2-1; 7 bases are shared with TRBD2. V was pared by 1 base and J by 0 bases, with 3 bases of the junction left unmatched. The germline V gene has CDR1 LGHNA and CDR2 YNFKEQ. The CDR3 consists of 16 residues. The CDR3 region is CASSQALADSYNEQFF. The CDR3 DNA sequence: TGTGCCAGCAGCCAAGCGCTAGCGGACTCCTACAATGAGCAGTTCTTC.

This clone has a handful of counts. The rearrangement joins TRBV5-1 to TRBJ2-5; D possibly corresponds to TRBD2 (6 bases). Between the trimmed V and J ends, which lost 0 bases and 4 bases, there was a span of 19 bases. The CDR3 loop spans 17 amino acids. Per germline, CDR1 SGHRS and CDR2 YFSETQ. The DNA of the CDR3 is TGCGCCAGCAGCTTGGGGGCCCACAGCGGGCGCGGAGAGACCCAGTACTTC. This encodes CASSLGAHSGRGETQYF.

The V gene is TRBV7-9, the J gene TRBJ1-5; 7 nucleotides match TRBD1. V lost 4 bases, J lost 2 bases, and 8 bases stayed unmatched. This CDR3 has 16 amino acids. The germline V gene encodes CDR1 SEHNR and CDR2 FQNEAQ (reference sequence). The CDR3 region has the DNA TGTGCCAGCAGCTCGCAAGTCGGGACAGGCAATCAGCCCCAGCATTTT. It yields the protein CASSSQVGTGNQPQHF.

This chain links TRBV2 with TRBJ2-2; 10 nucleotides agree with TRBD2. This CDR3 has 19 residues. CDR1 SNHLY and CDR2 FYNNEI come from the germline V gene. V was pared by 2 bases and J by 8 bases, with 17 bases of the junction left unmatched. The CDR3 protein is CASSEWWISGTSVKGELFF. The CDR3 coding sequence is TGTGCCAGCAGTGAATGGTGGATAAGCGGGACTAGCGTAAAGGGGGAGCTGTTTTTT.

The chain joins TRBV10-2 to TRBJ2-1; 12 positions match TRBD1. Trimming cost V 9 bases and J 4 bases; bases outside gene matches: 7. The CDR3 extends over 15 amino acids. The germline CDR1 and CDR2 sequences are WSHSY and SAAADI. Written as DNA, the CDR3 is TGCGCCAGTAGCCAGGGACAGGGGGCTTACAATGAGCAGTTCTTC. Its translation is CASSQGQGAYNEQFF.

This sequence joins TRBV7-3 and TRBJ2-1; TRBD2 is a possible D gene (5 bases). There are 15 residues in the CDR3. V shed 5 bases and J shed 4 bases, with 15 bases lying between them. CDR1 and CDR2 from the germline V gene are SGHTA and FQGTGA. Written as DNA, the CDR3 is TGTGCCAGCAGCGACACTAGTTCGGGATACAATGAGCAGTTCTTC. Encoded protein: CASSDTSSGYNEQFF.

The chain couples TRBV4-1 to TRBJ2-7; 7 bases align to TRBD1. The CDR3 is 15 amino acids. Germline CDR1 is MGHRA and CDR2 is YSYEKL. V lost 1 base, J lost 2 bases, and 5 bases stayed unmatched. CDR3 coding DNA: TGCGCCAGCAGCCAAGGACAGGGTGTACCCTACGAGCAGTACTTC. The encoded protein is CASSQGQGVPYEQYF.

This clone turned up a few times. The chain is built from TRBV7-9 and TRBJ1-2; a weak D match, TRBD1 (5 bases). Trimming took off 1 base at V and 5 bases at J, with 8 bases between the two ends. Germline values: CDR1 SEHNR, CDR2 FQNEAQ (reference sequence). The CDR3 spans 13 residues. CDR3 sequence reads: CASSLGTPYGYTF. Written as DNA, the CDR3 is TGTGCCAGCAGCTTAGGGACACCGTATGGCTACACCTTC.

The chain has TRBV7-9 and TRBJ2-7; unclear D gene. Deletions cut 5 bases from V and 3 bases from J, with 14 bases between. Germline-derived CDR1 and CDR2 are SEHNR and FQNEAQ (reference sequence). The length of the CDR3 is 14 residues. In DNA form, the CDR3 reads TGTGCCAGCAGCGGGTGGCTTGCGGACTACGAGCAGTACTTC. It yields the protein CASSGWLADYEQYF.

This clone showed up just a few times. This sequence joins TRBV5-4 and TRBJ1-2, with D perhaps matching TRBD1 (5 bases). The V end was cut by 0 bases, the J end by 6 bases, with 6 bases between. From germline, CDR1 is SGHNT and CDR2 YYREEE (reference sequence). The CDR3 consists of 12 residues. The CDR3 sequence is CASSLAGDGYTF. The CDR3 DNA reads TGTGCCAGCAGCTTGGCGGGGGATGGCTACACCTTC. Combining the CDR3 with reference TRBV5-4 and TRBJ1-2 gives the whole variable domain ETGVTQSPTHLIKTRGQQVTLRCSSQSGHNTVSWYQQALGQGPQFIFQYYREEENGRGNFPPRFSGLQFPNYSSELNVNALELDDSALYLCASSLAGDGYTFGSGTRLTVV.

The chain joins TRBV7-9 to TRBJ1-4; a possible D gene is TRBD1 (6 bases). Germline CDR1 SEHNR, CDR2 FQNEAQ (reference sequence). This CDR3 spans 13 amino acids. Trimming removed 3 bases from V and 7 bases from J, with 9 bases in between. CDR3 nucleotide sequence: TGTGCCAGCAGCTTCCAACAGGGTGAAAAACTGTTTTTT. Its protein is CASSFQQGEKLFF.

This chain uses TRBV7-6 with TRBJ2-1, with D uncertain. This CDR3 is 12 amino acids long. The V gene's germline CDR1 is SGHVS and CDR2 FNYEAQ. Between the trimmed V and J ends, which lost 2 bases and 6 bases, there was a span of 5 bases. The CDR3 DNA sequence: TGTGCCAGCAGCTTAACAGTCAATGAGCAGTTCTTC. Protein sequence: CASSLTVNEQFF.

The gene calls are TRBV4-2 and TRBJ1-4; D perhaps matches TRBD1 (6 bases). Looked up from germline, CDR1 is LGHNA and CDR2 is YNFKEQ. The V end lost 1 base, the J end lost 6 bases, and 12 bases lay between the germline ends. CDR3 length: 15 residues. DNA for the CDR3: TGTGCCAGCAGCCAAGTGCAGGGGCGATATGAAAAACTGTTTTTT. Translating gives CASSQVQGRYEKLFF.

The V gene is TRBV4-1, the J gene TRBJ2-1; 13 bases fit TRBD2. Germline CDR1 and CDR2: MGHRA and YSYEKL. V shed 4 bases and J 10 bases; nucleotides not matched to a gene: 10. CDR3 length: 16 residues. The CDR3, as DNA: TGCGCCAGCAGCCCCGCAACTAGCGGGGGGGTTATGGAGCAGTTCTTC. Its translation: CASSPATSGGVMEQFF.

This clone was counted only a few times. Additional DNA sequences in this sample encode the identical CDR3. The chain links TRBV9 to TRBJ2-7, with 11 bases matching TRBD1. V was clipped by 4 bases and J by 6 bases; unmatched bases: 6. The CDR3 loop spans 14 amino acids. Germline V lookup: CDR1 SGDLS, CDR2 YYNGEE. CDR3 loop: CASSPGTGGSEQYF. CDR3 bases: TGTGCCAGCAGCCCGGGGACAGGGGGAAGCGAGCAGTACTTC.

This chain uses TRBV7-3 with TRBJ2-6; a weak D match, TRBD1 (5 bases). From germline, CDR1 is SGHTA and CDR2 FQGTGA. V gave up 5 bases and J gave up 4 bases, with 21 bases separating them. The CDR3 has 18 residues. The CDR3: CASSPWGLTSLGANVLTF. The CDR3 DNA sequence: TGTGCCAGCAGCCCCTGGGGCCTGACAAGCTTAGGGGCCAACGTCCTGACTTTC.

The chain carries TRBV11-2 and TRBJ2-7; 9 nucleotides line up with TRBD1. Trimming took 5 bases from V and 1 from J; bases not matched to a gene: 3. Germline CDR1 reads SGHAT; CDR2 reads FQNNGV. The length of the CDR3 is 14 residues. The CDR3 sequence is CASSTDRGSYEQYF. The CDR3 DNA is TGTGCCAGCAGCACTGACAGGGGGTCCTACGAGCAGTACTTC.

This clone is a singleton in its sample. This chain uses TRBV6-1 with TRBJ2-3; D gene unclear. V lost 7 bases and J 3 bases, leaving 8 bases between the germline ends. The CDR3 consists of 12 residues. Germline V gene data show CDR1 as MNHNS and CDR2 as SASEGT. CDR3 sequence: CASILSTDTQYF. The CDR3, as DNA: TGTGCCAGCATTCTGTCGACAGATACGCAGTATTTT.

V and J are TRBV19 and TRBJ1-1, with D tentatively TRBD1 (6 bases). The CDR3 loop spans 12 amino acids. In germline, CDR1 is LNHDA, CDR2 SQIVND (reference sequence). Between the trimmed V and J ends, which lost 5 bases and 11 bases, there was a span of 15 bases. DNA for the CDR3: TGTGCCAGTAGTGCCCAGGGGAGTACGGCTTTCTTT. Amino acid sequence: CASSAQGSTAFF.

In DNA form, the CDR3 reads TGTGCCAGTAGTATGGGTGAAGGGGTGGACACTGAAGCTTTCTTT. Its protein is CASSMGEGVDTEAFF. The chain recombines TRBV19 with TRBJ1-1; D might be TRBD1 (5 bases). Germline-derived CDR1 and CDR2 are LNHDA and SQIVND (reference sequence). The CDR3 has 15 amino acids. V lost 3 bases to trimming and J lost 3 bases, with 14 bases between them. The full variable domain, rest sourced from reference TRBV19 and TRBJ1-1, is DGGITQSPKYLFRKEGQNVTLSCEQNLNHDAMYWYRQDPGQGLRLIYYSQIVNDFQKGDIAEGYSVSREKKESFPLTVTSAQKNPTAFYLCASSMGEGVDTEAFFGQGTRLTVV.

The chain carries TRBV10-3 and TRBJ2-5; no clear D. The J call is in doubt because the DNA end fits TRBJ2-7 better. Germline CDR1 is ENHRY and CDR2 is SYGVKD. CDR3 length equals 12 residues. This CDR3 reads CAISESEYEQYF. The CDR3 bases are TGTGCCATCAGTGAGTCGGAGTACGAGCAGTACTTC.

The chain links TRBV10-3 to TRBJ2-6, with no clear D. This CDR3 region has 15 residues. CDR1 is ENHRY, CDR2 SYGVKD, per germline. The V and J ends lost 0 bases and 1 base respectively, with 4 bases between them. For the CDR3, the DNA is TGTGCCATCAGTGAGTCGAGATCTGGGGCCAACGTCCTGACTTTC. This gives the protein CAISESRSGANVLTF.

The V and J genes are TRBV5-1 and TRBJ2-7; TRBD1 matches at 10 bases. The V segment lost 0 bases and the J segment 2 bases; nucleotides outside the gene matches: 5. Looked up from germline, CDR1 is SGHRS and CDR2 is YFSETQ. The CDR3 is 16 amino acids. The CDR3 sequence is CASSLASGTGAYEQYF. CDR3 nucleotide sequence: TGCGCCAGCAGCTTGGCCTCCGGGACAGGGGCCTACGAGCAGTACTTC.

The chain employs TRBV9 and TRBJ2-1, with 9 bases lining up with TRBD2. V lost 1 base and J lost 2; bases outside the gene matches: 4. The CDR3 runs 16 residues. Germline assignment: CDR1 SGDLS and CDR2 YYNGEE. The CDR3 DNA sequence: TGTGCCAGCAGCGTATTATCTAGCGGGACCTACAATGAGCAGTTCTTC. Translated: CASSVLSSGTYNEQFF.